These 18 T cell receptor beta chains were all obtained from the same sample, sequenced in a study of T cells in Graves' hyperthyroidism and ophthalmopathy (dated by TCRdb to 2018 to 2020). Libraries were constructed by multiplex PCR. Data came from an Illumina HiSeq 2000. Amplification of TCR beta CDR3 regions was carried out from RNA transcripts. The TCR CDR3 was subjected to a first round of RT-PCR using the HTBI primer set and the Qiagen OneStep RT-PCR kit. The public reads were reprocessed in TCRdb via fastp at Q25 and MiXCR, keeping in-frame beta chains. All rows with the same CDR3 protein become a single entry with the most common DNA and genes. The sample table holds approximately 400,000 distinct CDR3 sequences, of which roughly 13% were seen once. The ten most abundant clones make up less than 25% of the sample. Material: blood. The receptor set was obtained from a man aged 30 to 39 with Graves' hyperthyroidism that later progressed to Graves' ophthalmopathy.

This clonotype came up a few times. The chain employs TRBV9 and TRBJ2-7; D is ambiguous. CDR1 is SGDLS and CDR2 is YYNGEE in the germline V gene. This CDR3 has 15 amino acids. Trimming shortened V by 0 bases and J by 7 bases, and 17 bases separated the two germline ends. The CDR3 DNA is TGTGCCAGCAGCGTAGGGCAGGACCTACGAAGAGAGCAGTACTTC. Translation gives CASSVGQDLRREQYF.

This clonotype occurred many times. This chain uses TRBV2 with TRBJ2-2; D could derive from TRBD1 or TRBD2 (5 bases each). Trimming took 7 bases from V and 8 from J, leaving 29 bases between them. The CDR3 runs 18 residues. Germline-derived CDR1 and CDR2 are SNHLY and FYNNEI. CDR3 in amino acids: CASTERGTGPPPGGELFF. CDR3 bases: TGTGCCAGCACCGAACGAGGGACGGGACCCCCGCCAGGGGGGGAGCTGTTTTTT.

Only a few counts were recorded for this clonotype. The chain is built from TRBV7-6 and TRBJ1-1, with TRBD1 identical over 9 bases. The CDR3 is 14 amino acids. V trimming: 5 bases; J trimming: 6 bases; junction bases outside the gene matches: 7. The germline CDR1 and CDR2 sequences are SGHVS and FNYEAQ. CDR3 in amino acids: CASSPIQGAAEAFF. CDR3 bases: TGTGCCAGCAGCCCGATACAGGGGGCTGCTGAAGCTTTCTTT.

The V gene is TRBV11-2, the J gene TRBJ1-3, with D maybe TRBD1 (6 bases). Looked up from germline, CDR1 is SGHAT and CDR2 is FQNNGV. V gave up 5 bases and J gave up 1 base, with 21 bases separating them. This CDR3 has 18 residues. In nucleotides, the CDR3 is TGTGCCAGCAGCGAGTCCCCCCCCGGGACAACTTCTGGAAACACCATATATTTT. Its protein product is CASSESPPGTTSGNTIYF. The full variable domain, with the rest looked up from reference TRBV11-2 and TRBJ1-3, is EAGVAQSPRYKIIEKRQSVAFWCNPISGHATLYWYQQILGQGPKLLIQFQNNGVVDDSQLPKDRFSAERLKGVDSTLKIQPAKLEDSAVYLCASSESPPGTTSGNTIYFGEGSWLTVV.

This clonotype was detected ten times or more. This rearrangement joins TRBV7-8 to TRBJ2-5; a weak D match, TRBD1 (5 bases). The CDR3 is made up of 13 amino acids. V was trimmed by 5 bases and J by 6 bases, leaving 13 bases between them. Germline V gives CDR1 SGHVS, CDR2 FQNEAQ. The CDR3 sequence is CASSPGPSQTQYF. CDR3 in DNA: TGTGCCAGCAGCCCAGGGCCAAGTCAGACCCAGTACTTC.

This clonotype was recorded at least ten times. This chain links TRBV7-9 with TRBJ2-3; the D gene is possibly TRBD1 (9 bases). Germline V gene data show CDR1 as SEHNR and CDR2 as FQNEAQ (reference sequence). The CDR3 runs to 12 residues. Trimming took 4 bases from V and 14 from J, leaving 16 bases between them. The CDR3 DNA reads TGTGCCAGCAGCTCGGGAGGGACAGGGCCGTATTTT. Its protein product is CASSSGGTGPYF.

This clonotype came up a few times. The chain employs TRBV19 and TRBJ2-3; D ambiguous. Germline V gene data show CDR1 as LNHDA and CDR2 as SQIVND (reference sequence). This CDR3 spans 11 amino acids. Trimming took off 10 bases at V and 3 bases at J, with 8 bases between the two ends. CDR3 amino acids: CATLKTDTQYF. The CDR3 nucleotides read TGTGCCACCCTTAAAACAGATACGCAGTATTTT.

Many counts were recorded for this clonotype. This sequence joins TRBV7-9 and TRBJ2-7; perhaps TRBD1 as D (6 bases). The germline CDR1 and CDR2 sequences are SEHNR and FQNEAQ (reference sequence). The CDR3 contains 15 residues. V was pared by 1 base and J by 4 bases, with 14 bases between. Here the CDR3 DNA reads TGTGCCAGCAGCTTAGGGTCAGGGGTGCGGTACGAGCAGTACTTC. Amino acids: CASSLGSGVRYEQYF.

This clonotype appeared a few times. V usage is TRBV5-4 and J usage is TRBJ2-1; TRBD2 matches at 12 bases. The CDR3 covers 16 residues. Germline V gene lookup returns CDR1 SGHNT and CDR2 YYREEE (reference sequence). V was clipped by 0 bases and J by 5 bases; unmatched bases: 3. The CDR3 loop is CASSLEGLAGNNEQFF. The CDR3 bases are TGTGCCAGCAGCTTGGAAGGACTAGCGGGGAACAATGAGCAGTTCTTC.

This chain joins TRBV7-8 and TRBJ1-2; D perhaps matches TRBD1 (5 bases). V was cut by 4 bases and J by 0 bases, with 12 bases left in between. This CDR3 is 15 amino acids long. Germline V gene data show CDR1 as SGHVS and CDR2 as FQNEAQ. CDR3 in DNA: TGTGCCAGCAGCTCCGGGACTCCGGCTAACTATGGCTACACCTTC. Its protein product is CASSSGTPANYGYTF.

V gene TRBV20-1 combines with J gene TRBJ1-6; TRBD1 agrees at 8 bases. The V gene's germline CDR1 is DFQATT and CDR2 SNEGSKA (reference sequence). The V gene end was trimmed by 2 bases and the J gene end by 8 bases; junction bases not matched to a gene: 8. The length of the CDR3 is 15 residues. This CDR3 is CSARPPGQGDSPLHF. The DNA for the CDR3 is TGCAGTGCTAGACCGCCCGGACAGGGTGATTCACCCCTCCACTTT.

The sample holds many counts of this clonotype. The rearrangement uses TRBV7-6 and TRBJ2-1; D is perhaps TRBD2 (6 bases). V was shortened by 3 bases and J by 0 bases, with 12 bases between the two germline ends. The CDR3 is 16 residues long. Germline CDR1 and CDR2: SGHVS and FNYEAQ. CDR3 DNA sequence: TGTGCCAGCAGCTTGAACCCGGGGGACTCCTACAATGAGCAGTTCTTC. Translation: CASSLNPGDSYNEQFF.

The chain has TRBV7-2 and TRBJ2-1; the match to TRBD1 covers 8 bases. The germline gives CDR1 SGHTA, CDR2 FQGNSA. This CDR3 region has 16 residues. V shed 2 bases and J 2 bases; nucleotides not matched to a gene: 5. The CDR3 bases are TGTGCCAGCAGCTTATACGGACAGGGAACCTACAATGAGCAGTTCTTC. It is translated as CASSLYGQGTYNEQFF.

The chain uses TRBV19 and TRBJ2-3, with D perhaps matching TRBD1 or TRBD2 (5 bases each). This CDR3 comprises 13 residues. V was shortened by 7 bases and J by 2 bases, with 10 bases between the two germline ends. Germline V CDR1 and CDR2: LNHDA, SQIVND (reference sequence). The CDR3 DNA reads as TGTGCCAGTAATGGGGGAACCACAGATACGCAGTATTTT. As protein: CASNGGTTDTQYF. The entire variable domain, with the rest obtained from reference TRBV19 and TRBJ2-3, is as follows: DGGITQSPKYLFRKEGQNVTLSCEQNLNHDAMYWYRQDPGQGLRLIYYSQIVNDFQKGDIAEGYSVSREKKESFPLTVTSAQKNPTAFYLCASNGGTTDTQYFGPGTRLTVL.

This clonotype was counted at least ten times. The gene calls are TRBV14 and TRBJ2-3; D is uncertain. This CDR3 has 12 amino acids. The V and J ends lost 0 bases and 7 bases respectively, with 5 bases between them. Germline-derived CDR1 and CDR2 are SGHDN and FVKESK. CDR3 nucleotides: TGTGCCAGCAGCCAAGATGAGTATACGCAGTATTTT. Translating it yields CASSQDEYTQYF.

This chain connects TRBV6-1 to TRBJ2-7, with TRBD1 identical over 7 bases. V was clipped by 8 bases and J by 8 bases; unmatched bases: 15. CDR3 length equals 14 residues. In germline, CDR1 is MNHNS, CDR2 SASEGT. In DNA form, the CDR3 reads TGTGCCAGCTTCACCGGGACAGCAATTTACCAGCAGTACTTC. Translation: CASFTGTAIYQQYF.

This clonotype has just a few counts. The gene calls are TRBV27 and TRBJ2-2; 7 bases match TRBD2. The J segment lost 0 bases and the V segment lost 5 bases, leaving 0 bases of the junction unmatched. The CDR3 runs to 14 residues. Looked up from germline, CDR1 is MNHEY and CDR2 is SMNVEV (reference sequence). CDR3 DNA sequence: TGTGCCAGCAGTAGCGGGACGAACACCGGGGAGCTGTTTTTT. Protein product: CASSSGTNTGELFF.

The sample holds a few counts of this clonotype. The chain recombines TRBV28 with TRBJ1-4, with TRBD1 identical over 9 bases. Germline CDR1 and CDR2: MDHEN and SYDVKM. This CDR3 comprises 16 residues. Germline trimming cut 4 bases from V and 2 bases from J; bases unmatched to any gene: 5. The CDR3 DNA follows: TGTGCCAGCAGTTCACCGGACAGGGGCACTAATGAAAAACTGTTTTTT. It specifies CASSSPDRGTNEKLFF.